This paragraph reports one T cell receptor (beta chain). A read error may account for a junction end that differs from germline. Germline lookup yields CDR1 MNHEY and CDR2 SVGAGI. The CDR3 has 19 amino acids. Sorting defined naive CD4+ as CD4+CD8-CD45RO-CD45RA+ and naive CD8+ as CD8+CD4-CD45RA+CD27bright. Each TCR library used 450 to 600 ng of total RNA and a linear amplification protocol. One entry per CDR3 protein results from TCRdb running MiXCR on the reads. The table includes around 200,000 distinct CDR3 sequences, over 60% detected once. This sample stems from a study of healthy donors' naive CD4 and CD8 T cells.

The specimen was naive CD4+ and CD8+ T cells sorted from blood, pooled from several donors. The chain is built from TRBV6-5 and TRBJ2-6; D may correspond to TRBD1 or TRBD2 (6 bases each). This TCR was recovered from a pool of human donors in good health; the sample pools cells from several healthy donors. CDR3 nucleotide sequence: TGTGCCAGCACCAACGGGATCAGGAGGGGGATTGACGGGGCCAACGTCCCGACTTTC. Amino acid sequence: CASTNGIRRGIDGANVPTF.